The 11 T cell receptor beta chains given below trace back to one sample, sequenced in a study of T cell responses to AZD1222 COVID-19 vaccine. The assay was immunoSEQ multiplex PCR, and TCRdb's table has in-frame clones only and misses some. The sample contains some 150,000 clones, under 95% of which appear only once. Here the sequenced sample was peripheral blood, taken on day 0 of AZD1222 vaccination. The receptors were sampled from an adult in good health.

This chain joins TRBV27 and TRBJ1-5; 7 positions agree with TRBD1. The CDR3 length is 14 residues. Germline V gene data show CDR1 as MNHEY and CDR2 as SMNVEV (reference sequence). The V gene end was trimmed by 2 bases and the J gene end by 3 bases; junction bases not matched to a gene: 1. CDR3 sequence: CASSLRGPNQPQHF. CDR3 bases: TGTGCCAGCAGTTTAAGGGGGCCCAATCAGCCCCAGCATTTT.

DNA of the CDR3: TGTGCCAGTAGTATACGAGGACAACACAATGAGCAGTTCTTC. Translating it yields CASSIRGQHNEQFF. The rearrangement uses TRBV19 and TRBJ2-1; TRBD1 might be the D (5 bases). Germline V gene sequence: CDR1 LNHDA, CDR2 SQIVND (reference sequence). V was shortened by 2 bases and J by 5 bases, with 10 bases between the two germline ends. CDR3 size: 14 residues.

The chain has TRBV5-1 and TRBJ1-6; a possible D gene is TRBD1 (6 bases). V gave up 3 bases and J gave up 10 bases, with 26 bases separating them. CDR1 is SGHRS, CDR2 YFSETQ, per germline. The CDR3 extends over 18 amino acids. This chain's CDR3 is CASSSAGVIVRGRSPLHF. The CDR3 DNA reads TGCGCCAGCAGCTCCGCCGGCGTTATCGTAAGGGGGAGGTCACCCCTCCACTTT.

This sequence joins TRBV7-2 and TRBJ2-7; TRBD2 agrees at 13 bases. J lost 3 bases, V lost 2 bases, and 13 bases had no gene match. The CDR3 consists of 19 residues. Germline lookup yields CDR1 SGHTA and CDR2 FQGNSA. The CDR3 here is CASSLRGGTSGTSSYEQYF. The CDR3 region has the DNA TGTGCCAGCAGCTTACGAGGGGGGACTAGCGGGACATCTAGCTACGAGCAGTACTTC.

This sequence joins TRBV2 and TRBJ2-7; either TRBD1 or TRBD2 may fit D (6 bases each). The CDR3 is made up of 15 amino acids. V was cut by 7 bases and J by 0 bases, with 16 bases left in between. Germline loops: CDR1 SNHLY, CDR2 FYNNEI. CDR3 region: CASKGGSHGSYEQYF. The CDR3 nucleotides are TGTGCCAGCAAAGGGGGGTCTCACGGCTCCTACGAGCAGTACTTC.

The chain employs TRBV2 and TRBJ1-5; the D gene is possibly TRBD1 (5 bases). Trimming left V 6 bases short and J 2 bases short, with 14 bases between. Looked up from germline, CDR1 is SNHLY and CDR2 is FYNNEI. The CDR3 has 15 residues. CDR3: CASREGFNGNQPQHF. CDR3 sequence (DNA): TGTGCCAGCAGAGAGGGGTTCAACGGCAATCAGCCCCAGCATTTT.

This chain connects TRBV4-2 to TRBJ2-2; tentatively, D is TRBD2 (6 bases). The V end was cut by 0 bases, the J end by 7 bases, with 21 bases between. Germline V gene lookup returns CDR1 LGHNA and CDR2 YNFKEQ. The CDR3 extends over 18 amino acids. The CDR3 is CASSQDIRFWSGDGELFF. CDR3 in DNA: TGTGCCAGCAGCCAAGATATACGTTTCTGGTCGGGGGACGGGGAGCTGTTTTTT.

The chain is built from TRBV3-1 (or the pseudogene TRBV3-2) and TRBJ2-2; D not resolved. Germline-derived CDR1 and CDR2 are LGHDT and YNNKEL (reference sequence). Trimming cost V 2 bases and J 7 bases, with 11 bases left between them. The CDR3 runs to 14 residues. In nucleotides, the CDR3 is TGTGCCAGCAGCCAATGGCCTCTGGGCGGGGAGCTGTTTTTT. As protein: CASSQWPLGGELFF.

The chain couples TRBV4-2 to TRBJ2-1; 10 nucleotides match TRBD2. The ends lost 1 base at V and 8 bases at J; junction bases unmatched: 8. CDR3 size: 16 residues. Germline CDR1 is LGHNA and CDR2 is YNFKEQ. The CDR3 coding sequence is TGTGCCAGCAGCCAAGGGTTAGCGGGGGGCCACCATGAGCAGTTCTTC. This encodes CASSQGLAGGHHEQFF.

As to this clone: An end of the junction differs from the germline gene, which may be a read error. CDR3 amino acids: CAISGGDDRGYNSPLHF. For the CDR3, the DNA is TGTGCCATCAGTGGGGGAGATGACAGGGGTTATAATTCACCCCTCCACTTT. This chain links TRBV28 with TRBJ1-6; 8 bases agree with TRBD1. Germline assignment: CDR1 MDHEN and CDR2 SYDVKM. CDR3 size: 17 residues.

V is TRBV5-6 and J is TRBJ1-5; maybe TRBD1 (5 bases). The V gene's germline CDR1 is SGHDT and CDR2 YYEEEE. This CDR3 contains 16 residues. Trimming removed 3 bases at V and 2 bases at J, with 15 bases between. The CDR3 loop is CASSSSGGVGNQPQHF. CDR3 DNA sequence: TGTGCCAGCAGCTCCTCTGGGGGGGTCGGCAATCAGCCCCAGCATTTT.